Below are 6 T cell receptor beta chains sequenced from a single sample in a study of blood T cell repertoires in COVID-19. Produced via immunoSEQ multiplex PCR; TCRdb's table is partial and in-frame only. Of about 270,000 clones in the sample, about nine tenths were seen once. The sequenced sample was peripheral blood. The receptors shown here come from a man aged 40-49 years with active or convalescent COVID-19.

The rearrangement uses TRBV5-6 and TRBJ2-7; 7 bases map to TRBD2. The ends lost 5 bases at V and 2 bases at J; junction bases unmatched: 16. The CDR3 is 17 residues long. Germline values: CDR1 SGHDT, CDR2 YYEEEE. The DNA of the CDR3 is TGTGCCAGCAGGAAGTCCACCCACAGCGGGGCAACCTACGAGCAGTACTTC. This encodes CASRKSTHSGATYEQYF.

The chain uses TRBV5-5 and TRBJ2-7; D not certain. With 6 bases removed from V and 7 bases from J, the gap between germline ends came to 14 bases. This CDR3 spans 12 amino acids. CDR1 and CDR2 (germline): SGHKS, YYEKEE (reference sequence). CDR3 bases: TGTGCCAGCATCCTTAGCCCGAGTGAGCAGTACTTC. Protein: CASILSPSEQYF.

CDR3 protein: CASSLGDYSYEQYF. The CDR3 coding sequence is TGTGCCAGCAGTTTAGGGGACTACTCCTACGAGCAGTACTTC. The V call is TRBV28, the J call TRBJ2-7; 7 positions agree with TRBD2. The CDR3 loop spans 14 amino acids. Trimming removed 2 bases from V and 0 bases from J; junction bases left unmatched: 1. Per the germline V gene, CDR1 is MDHEN and CDR2 is SYDVKM.

CDR3 bases: TGTGCCAGCTCACCACAGGCGGGGGGGCGGCAAGAGACCCAGTACTTC. This codes for CASSPQAGGRQETQYF. The chain carries TRBV18 and TRBJ2-5, with 9 bases fitting TRBD2. Per the germline V gene, CDR1 is KGHSH and CDR2 is LQKENI. V shed 1 base and J 2 bases; nucleotides not matched to a gene: 5. The CDR3 contains 16 residues. Drawing the rest from reference TRBV18 and TRBJ2-5, the complete variable domain is NAGVMQNPRHLVRRRGQEARLRCSPMKGHSHVYWYRQLPEEGLKFMVYLQKENIIDESGMPKERFSAEFPKEGPSILRIQQVVRGDSAAYFCASSPQAGGRQETQYFGPGTRLLVL.

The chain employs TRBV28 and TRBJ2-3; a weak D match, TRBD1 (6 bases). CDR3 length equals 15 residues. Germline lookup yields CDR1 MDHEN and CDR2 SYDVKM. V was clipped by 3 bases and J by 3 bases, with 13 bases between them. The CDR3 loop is CASSLGSGVTDTQYF. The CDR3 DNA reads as TGTGCCAGCAGTTTGGGGTCAGGGGTAACAGATACGCAGTATTTT.

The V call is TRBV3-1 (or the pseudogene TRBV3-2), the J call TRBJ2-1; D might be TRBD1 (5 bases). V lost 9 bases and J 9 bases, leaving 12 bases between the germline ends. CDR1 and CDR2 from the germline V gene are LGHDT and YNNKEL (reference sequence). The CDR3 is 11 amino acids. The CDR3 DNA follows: TGTGCCAGGAAGGGGCCCGTTGAGCAGTTCTTC. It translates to CARKGPVEQFF.